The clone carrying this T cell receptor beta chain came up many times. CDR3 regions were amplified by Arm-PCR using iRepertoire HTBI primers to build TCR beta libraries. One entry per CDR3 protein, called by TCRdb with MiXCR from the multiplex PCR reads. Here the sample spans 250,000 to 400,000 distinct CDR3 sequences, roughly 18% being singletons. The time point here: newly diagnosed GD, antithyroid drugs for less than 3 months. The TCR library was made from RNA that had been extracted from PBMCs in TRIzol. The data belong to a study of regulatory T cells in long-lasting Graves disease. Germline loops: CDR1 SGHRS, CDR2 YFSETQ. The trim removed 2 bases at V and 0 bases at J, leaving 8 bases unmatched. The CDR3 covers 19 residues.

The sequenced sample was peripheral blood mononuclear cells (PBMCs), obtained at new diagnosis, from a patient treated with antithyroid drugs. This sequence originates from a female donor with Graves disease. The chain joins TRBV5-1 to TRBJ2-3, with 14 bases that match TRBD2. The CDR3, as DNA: TGCGCCAGCAGCTTAGGGACTAGCGGGAGTTTCCTTAGCACAGATACGCAGTATTTT. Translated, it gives CASSLGTSGSFLSTDTQYF.